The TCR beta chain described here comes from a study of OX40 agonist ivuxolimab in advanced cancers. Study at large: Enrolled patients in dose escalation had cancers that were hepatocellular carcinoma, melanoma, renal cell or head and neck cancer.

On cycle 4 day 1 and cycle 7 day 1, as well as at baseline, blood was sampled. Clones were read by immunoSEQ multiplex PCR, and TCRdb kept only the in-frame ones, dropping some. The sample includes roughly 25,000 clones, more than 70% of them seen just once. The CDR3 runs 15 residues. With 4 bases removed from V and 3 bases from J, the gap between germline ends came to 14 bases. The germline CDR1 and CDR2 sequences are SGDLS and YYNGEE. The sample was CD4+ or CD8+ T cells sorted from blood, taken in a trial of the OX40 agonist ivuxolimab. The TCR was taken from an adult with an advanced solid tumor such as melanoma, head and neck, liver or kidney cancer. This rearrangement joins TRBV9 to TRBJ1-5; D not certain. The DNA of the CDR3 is TGTGCCAGCAGCCCCCGCGGAAACTCCAATCAGCCCCAGCATTTT. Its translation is CASSPRGNSNQPQHF. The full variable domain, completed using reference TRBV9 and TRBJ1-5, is DSGVTQTPKHLITATGQRVTLRCSPRSGDLSVYWYQQSLDQGLQFLIQYYNGEERAKGNILERFSAQQFPDLHSELNLSSLELGDSALYFCASSPRGNSNQPQHFGDGTRLSIL.